This passage covers 26 T cell receptor beta chains from one sample sequenced in a study of blood T cells in healthy people across ages (dated by TCRdb to about 2015). Library preparation used 5' RACE. A second roughly 6 to 12 cycle PCR used a sample-barcoded 5' primer and a J-beta primer mix. TCRdb reanalyzed the raw reads on its own, using fastp at Q25 for trimming and MiXCR for clone calling, and kept in-frame beta chains. For every CDR3 protein sequence, its rows merge into one entry that carries the most common genes and DNA. For this sample there are approximately 2,000,000 distinct CDR3 sequences; roughly two fifths appear just once. The biggest ten clones account for 23% of the sample. Sequencing was carried out using blood. The receptors stem from a human donor in good health.

This chain joins TRBV5-1 and TRBJ1-1, with D tentatively TRBD1 (5 bases). This CDR3 is 15 amino acids long. Trimming took 4 bases from V and 4 from J, leaving 17 bases between them. Germline-derived CDR1 and CDR2 are SGHRS and YFSETQ. The CDR3 DNA reads as TGCGCCAGCAGCACAGCCGGGACCCATGGCACTGAAGCTTTCTTT. Translating it yields CASSTAGTHGTEAFF.

This chain joins TRBV6-5 and TRBJ2-2, with a weak D call TRBD1 (6 bases). The germline V and J ends were trimmed by 6 bases and 7 bases, with 12 bases remaining between them. Germline lookup yields CDR1 MNHEY and CDR2 SVGAGI. The CDR3 runs to 13 residues. For the CDR3, the DNA is TGTGCCAGCAGGAGGGGGATCCACGGGGAGCTGTTTTTT. This sequence encodes CASRRGIHGELFF.

The V and J genes are TRBV20-1 and TRBJ2-1, with 9 bases aligning to TRBD1. Germline CDR1 is DFQATT and CDR2 is SNEGSKA (reference sequence). With 4 bases clipped from V and 9 bases from J, the junction kept 10 bases outside the gene matches. This CDR3 is 14 amino acids long. The CDR3 region is CSAIRDRDNSEQFF. The CDR3 DNA reads as TGCAGTGCTATTAGGGACAGGGACAACAGTGAGCAGTTCTTC.

The chain carries TRBV28 and TRBJ2-4; TRBD1 matches at 8 bases. V lost 10 bases, J lost 13 bases, and 15 bases stayed unmatched. The length of the CDR3 is 13 residues. Germline V gene data show CDR1 as MDHEN and CDR2 as SYDVKM. The CDR3 is CAIRRGRRKEQYF. In nucleotides, the CDR3 is TGTGCCATTCGCAGGGGGCGTCGAAAAGAGCAGTACTTC. Variable domain in full (rest from reference TRBV28 and TRBJ2-4): DVKVTQSSRYLVKRTGEKVFLECVQDMDHENMFWYRQDPGLGLRLIYFSYDVKMKEKGDIPEGYSVSREKKERFSLILESASTNQTSMYLCAIRRGRRKEQYFGAGTRLSVL.

This clonotype occurred a few times. The chain recombines TRBV7-2 with TRBJ2-1, with 9 nucleotides matching TRBD2. V trimming: 3 bases; J trimming: 0 bases; junction bases outside the gene matches: 3. In germline, CDR1 is SGHTA, CDR2 FQGNSA. CDR3 size: 16 residues. CDR3 region: CASSFQRGASYNEQFF. The DNA for the CDR3 is TGTGCCAGCAGCTTTCAGCGGGGGGCCTCCTACAATGAGCAGTTCTTC. Complete variable domain (other parts from reference TRBV7-2 and TRBJ2-1): GAGVSQSPSNKVTEKGKDVELRCDPISGHTALYWYRQSLGQGLEFLIYFQGNSAPDKSGLPSDRFSAERTGGSVSTLTIQRTQQEDSAVYLCASSFQRGASYNEQFFGPGTRLTVL.

This chain uses TRBV10-3 with TRBJ2-4, with 8 bases matching TRBD2. V shed 5 bases, J shed 1 base, and the junction held 13 bases outside the gene matches. This CDR3 has 18 amino acids. Germline assignment: CDR1 ENHRY and CDR2 SYGVKD. The CDR3 DNA reads TGTGCCATCAGTTCCGGGACTAGAGGCGCGCAGGCCAAAAACATTCAGTACTTC. Its protein product is CAISSGTRGAQAKNIQYF.

The V gene is TRBV12-3 or TRBV12-4, the J gene TRBJ1-2; no clear D gene. V dropped 5 bases and J dropped 2 bases, with 12 bases sitting between them. The CDR3 totals 14 residues. CDR3 DNA sequence: TGTGCCAGCAGTCTAGTGGGGATCAACTATGGCTACACCTTC. Translation: CASSLVGINYGYTF.

The chain combines TRBV20-1 with TRBJ2-5; no clear D gene. The CDR3 loop spans 13 amino acids. Trimming took off 6 bases at V and 1 base at J, with 12 bases between the two ends. Per germline, CDR1 DFQATT and CDR2 SNEGSKA (reference sequence). The CDR3: CSARRASQETQYF. CDR3 in DNA: TGCAGTGCCAGACGCGCAAGCCAAGAGACCCAGTACTTC.

The chain carries TRBV24-1 and TRBJ2-1; D possibly matches TRBD1 or TRBD2 (5 bases each). V gave up 4 bases and J gave up 5 bases, with 11 bases separating them. CDR3 length: 14 amino acids. Germline values: CDR1 KGHDR, CDR2 SFDVKD. In DNA form, the CDR3 reads TGTGCCACCAGTGACCCGGGGCCTAACAATGAGCAGTTCTTC. As protein: CATSDPGPNNEQFF.

The table lists this clonotype with many counts. The genes are TRBV4-3 and TRBJ1-6, with a weak D call TRBD1 (6 bases). Germline CDR1 reads LGHNA; CDR2 reads YSLEER. This CDR3 has 16 amino acids. V was pared by 1 base and J by 6 bases, with 13 bases between. The CDR3 coding sequence is TGCGCCAGCAGCCAAGCTGCAGGACAGCTTAATTCACCCCTCCACTTT. Its translation is CASSQAAGQLNSPLHF.

This clonotype was seen a handful of times. The rearrangement uses TRBV7-6 and TRBJ2-6, with a weak D call TRBD1 (6 bases). Germline lookup yields CDR1 SGHVS and CDR2 FNYEAQ. This CDR3 contains 16 residues. Deletions cut 5 bases from V and 4 bases from J, with 15 bases between. This CDR3 reads CASSPPTGRGANVLTF. CDR3 nucleotide sequence: TGTGCCAGCAGCCCGCCGACAGGCCGCGGGGCCAACGTCCTGACTTTC.

The gene calls are TRBV7-8 and TRBJ2-1; D not resolved. Germline CDR1 and CDR2: SGHVS and FQNEAQ. V lost 1 base and J lost 7, with 14 bases in between. The CDR3 spans 15 residues. The CDR3 DNA reads as TGTGCCAGCAGCTTAGGACTCAATTTGGGGAATGAGCAGTTCTTC. This sequence encodes CASSLGLNLGNEQFF.

This clonotype was detected only a few times. One end of the junction varies from germline; a read error may be responsible. CDR3 amino acids: CASSRPGQRNEQFF. In DNA form, the CDR3 reads TGTGCTAGCAGCAGACCGGGACAGAGAAATGAGCAGTTCTTC. J is TRBJ2-1 and V is TRBV7-7; TRBD1 matches at 7 bases. Per germline, CDR1 SSHAT and CDR2 FNYEAQ (reference sequence). CDR3 size: 14 residues.

This sequence joins TRBV4-2 and TRBJ1-4; 7 positions match TRBD1. The CDR3 extends over 16 amino acids. V was clipped by 4 bases and J by 6 bases; unmatched bases: 11. Germline V lookup: CDR1 LGHNA, CDR2 YNFKEQ. The CDR3 loop is CASSLIQGTGDEKLFF. The CDR3 DNA sequence: TGTGCCAGCAGCCTCATCCAGGGTACAGGGGATGAAAAACTGTTTTTT.

CDR3 sequence (DNA): TGTGCCACTAGGACAGGGACAGATAATGAAAAACTGTTTTTT. It yields the protein CATRTGTDNEKLFF. The V call is TRBV10-3, the J call TRBJ1-4, with 8 nucleotides matching TRBD1. Germline V CDR1 and CDR2: ENHRY, SYGVKD. V dropped 10 bases and J dropped 4; count of bases not matched to a gene: 8. The CDR3 has 14 residues.

The chain has TRBV19 and TRBJ1-2, with unresolved D. Germline V gives CDR1 LNHDA, CDR2 SQIVND (reference sequence). Trimming took off 2 bases at V and 4 bases at J, with 17 bases between the two ends. The CDR3 consists of 16 residues. The CDR3 region has the DNA TGTGCCAGTAGTATAAGGGAGGAGAGTACTGGCTATGGCTACACCTTC. Its protein product is CASSIREESTGYGYTF. Full variable domain (outside the CDR3, taken from reference TRBV19 and TRBJ1-2): DGGITQSPKYLFRKEGQNVTLSCEQNLNHDAMYWYRQDPGQGLRLIYYSQIVNDFQKGDIAEGYSVSREKKESFPLTVTSAQKNPTAFYLCASSIREESTGYGYTFGSGTRLTVV.

The chain has TRBV28 and TRBJ1-2; D remains ambiguous. Per germline, CDR1 MDHEN and CDR2 SYDVKM. Between the trimmed V and J ends, which lost 6 bases and 3 bases, there was a span of 14 bases. CDR3 length equals 14 residues. The CDR3 sequence: CASSPLLNYYGYTF. The CDR3 DNA follows: TGTGCCAGCAGCCCCCTATTAAATTACTATGGCTACACCTTC.

The chain has TRBV6-6 and TRBJ2-4; TRBD1 matches at 7 bases. The J call may be faulty, since TRBJ2-7 better matches the DNA end. Germline V CDR1 and CDR2: MNHNY, SVGAGI (reference sequence). This CDR3 spans 14 amino acids. CDR3 sequence reads: CASYRGNGPYEQYF. The DNA for the CDR3 is TGTGCCAGCTACAGGGGCAACGGGCCTTACGAGCAGTACTTC.

The CDR3 coding sequence is TGCGCCAGCAGCTTAATCGGTCGGGCAGCTCCCTACGAGCAGTACTTC. Protein: CASSLIGRAAPYEQYF. The chain links TRBV5-1 to TRBJ2-4; no clear D. Gene TRBJ2-7 matches the end of the DNA better, so the J call may be wrong. CDR1 is SGHRS and CDR2 is YFSETQ in the germline V gene. The CDR3 is made up of 16 amino acids.

In its sample, this clonotype was seen a few times. This rearrangement joins TRBV9 to TRBJ2-1; TRBD2 matches 7 bases. The CDR3 sequence is 15 residues long. Germline V gene data show CDR1 as SGDLS and CDR2 as YYNGEE. V shed 0 bases, J shed 3 bases, and the junction held 3 bases outside the gene matches. The chain's CDR3 is CASSVAWGGYNEQFF. The CDR3 nucleotides read TGTGCCAGCAGCGTAGCATGGGGGGGCTACAATGAGCAGTTCTTC. Full variable domain (missing parts from reference TRBV9 and TRBJ2-1): DSGVTQTPKHLITATGQRVTLRCSPRSGDLSVYWYQQSLDQGLQFLIQYYNGEERAKGNILERFSAQQFPDLHSELNLSSLELGDSALYFCASSVAWGGYNEQFFGPGTRLTVL.

CDR3 residues: CSTGTGVNQPQHF. The CDR3 DNA sequence: TGCAGCACCGGGACAGGGGTTAATCAGCCCCAGCATTTT. The rearrangement uses TRBV29-1 and TRBJ1-5; TRBD1 agrees at 10 bases. V was pared by 8 bases and J by 4 bases, with 5 bases of the junction left unmatched. Germline V gene data show CDR1 as SQVTM and CDR2 as ANQGSEA. The CDR3 is made up of 13 amino acids.

The sample holds a few counts of this clonotype. The chain uses TRBV28 and TRBJ1-2, with 7 bases fitting TRBD1. Germline lookup yields CDR1 MDHEN and CDR2 SYDVKM. V was clipped by 5 bases and J by 7 bases; unmatched bases: 10. The length of the CDR3 is 14 residues. CDR3 sequence reads: CASSPLQGQGGYTF. The CDR3 nucleotides are TGTGCCAGCAGTCCCCTACAGGGGCAGGGTGGCTACACCTTC.

The CDR3 nucleotides are TGTGCCAGCAGTCCCGATGGGGAGGGCACTGAAGCTTTCTTT. Protein: CASSPDGEGTEAFF. V is TRBV12-3 or TRBV12-4 and J is TRBJ1-1; D remains ambiguous. V lost 5 bases to trimming and J lost 4 bases, with 14 bases between them. The CDR3 contains 14 residues.

The V call is TRBV5-1, the J call TRBJ1-2, with 8 bases aligning to TRBD1. The germline V gene encodes CDR1 SGHRS and CDR2 YFSETQ. This CDR3 is built from 17 residues. Unmatched junction bases numbered 18, after V lost 4 bases and J lost 7 bases. The CDR3 region has the DNA TGCGCCAGCAGCCCCGATTCGGACAGGGCGGGTTTAGGTGGCTACACCTTC. Amino acids: CASSPDSDRAGLGGYTF. Filled out from reference TRBV5-1 and TRBJ1-2, the complete variable domain reads KAGVTQTPRYLIKTRGQQVTLSCSPISGHRSVSWYQQTPGQGLQFLFEYFSETQRNKGNFPGRFSGRQFSNSRSEMNVSTLELGDSALYLCASSPDSDRAGLGGYTFGSGTRLTVV.

This clonotype was seen a handful of times. The rearrangement uses TRBV29-1 and TRBJ2-1; the match to TRBD2 covers 10 bases. With 3 bases clipped from V and 4 bases from J, the junction kept 6 bases outside the gene matches. The V gene's germline CDR1 is SQVTM and CDR2 ANQGSEA. The CDR3 totals 15 residues. CDR3 sequence (DNA): TGCAGCGTTGAGAGCCTAGCGGGGGATTACAATGAGCAGTTCTTC. It is translated as CSVESLAGDYNEQFF.

A few counts support this clonotype. V gene TRBV20-1 combines with J gene TRBJ2-1; weak D call: TRBD1 (5 bases). The CDR3 is 11 amino acids. The V end lost 4 bases, the J end lost 8 bases, and 9 bases lay between the germline ends. Germline V gives CDR1 DFQATT, CDR2 SNEGSKA (reference sequence). The CDR3 DNA reads TGCAGTGCTATGACAGTTCATGAGCAGTTCTTC. Translation: CSAMTVHEQFF.